A selection of T cell receptor beta chains follows, all from one sample in a study of blood T cell repertoires in COVID-19. Sequencing was performed with immunoSEQ multiplex PCR; in TCRdb, only in-frame clones are kept and a portion is missing. Of approximately 250,000 clones in the sample, about 82% are singletons; the top ten hold about 6%. The sequenced material came from peripheral blood. The receptors stem from a woman older than 75 with COVID-19, enrolled during active disease. CDR3s include the opening cysteine and the closing phenylalanine or tryptophan. The order of the fields is J gene, V gene, clone size, D gene, CDR3 protein, CDR3 DNA. The D gene is left open where the match is weak. Clone sizes are given selectively: once, few, many, or a class where the clone is expanded.

>TRBJ1-4|TRBV4-1|NA|NA
CASSRSQGAPNEKLFF
TGCGCCAGCAGCCGATCACAGGGAGCCCCTAATGAAAAACTGTTTTTT
>TRBJ2-3|TRBV5-1|NA|TRBD2
CASSLEPSGAVTDTQYF
TGCGCCAGCAGCTTGGAACCAAGCGGGGCTGTCACAGATACGCAGTATTTT
>TRBJ1-2|TRBV18|NA|TRBD1
CASSPARDRRGGYTF
TGTGCCAGCTCACCAGCCCGGGACAGAAGGGGTGGCTACACCTTC
>TRBJ2-1|TRBV19|NA|TRBD1
CASSVDRGGNEQFF
TGTGCCAGTAGTGTAGACAGGGGCGGCAATGAGCAGTTCTTC
>TRBJ1-2|TRBV4-2|NA|NA
CASSRGEGNYGYTF
TGTGCCAGCAGCCGAGGAGAGGGAAACTATGGCTACACCTTC
>TRBJ1-2|TRBV12-1|NA|NA
CASSPRDRRVDYGYTF
TGTGCCAGCAGCCCTCGAGACAGGCGAGTGGATTATGGCTACACCTTC
>TRBJ2-7|TRBV7-3|NA|TRBD1
CASSLDRGAYEQYF
TGTGCCAGCAGCTTAGACAGGGGGGCCTACGAGCAGTACTTC
>TRBJ1-2|TRBV30|NA|NA
CAWGGAGYTF
TGTGCCTGGGGGGGCGCGGGCTACACCTTC
>TRBJ2-5|TRBV24-1|once|NA
CATSAARGETQYF
TGTGCCACCAGTGCGGCCAGGGGAGAGACCCAGTACTTC
>TRBJ2-1|TRBV5-1|NA|NA
CASSLDLGGVYNEQFF
TGCGCCAGCAGCTTGGACTTAGGCGGTGTTTACAATGAGCAGTTCTTC
>TRBJ1-1|TRBV18|NA|NA
CASSEGENTEAFF
TGTGCCAGCTCGGAGGGAGAGAACACTGAAGCTTTCTTT
>TRBJ2-1|TRBV19|NA|NA
CASSPLRGNEQFF
TGTGCCAGTAGTCCCCTCCGGGGGAATGAGCAGTTCTTC
>TRBJ1-2|TRBV7-9|NA|TRBD1
CASSLHPDRDYGYTF
TGTGCCAGCAGCTTACACCCGGACAGGGACTATGGCTACACCTTC
>TRBJ2-5|TRBV19|NA|NA
CASSIRDIETQYF
TGTGCCAGTAGTATCAGGGACATAGAGACCCAGTACTTC
>TRBJ2-7|TRBV19|NA|NA
CTSSRESAYEQYF
TGTACCAGTAGTAGGGAGTCGGCCTACGAGCAGTACTTC
>TRBJ1-5|TRBV19|NA|NA
CASSPGTEGRMAPQHF
TGTGCCAGTAGTCCGGGGACGGAGGGTAGGATGGCGCCCCAGCATTTT
>TRBJ1-2|TRBV6-1|NA|NA
CASSEYRTVLVGYTF
TGTGCCAGCAGTGAATATAGAACGGTTCTCGTTGGCTACACCTTC
>TRBJ2-6|TRBV5-1|NA|NA
CASSVDGSGANVLTF
TGCGCCAGCAGCGTGGACGGCTCTGGGGCCAACGTCCTGACTTTC
>TRBJ1-2|TRBV3-1/TRBV3-2|NA|NA
CASSQEVQGGGYTF
TGTGCCAGCAGCCAAGAGGTACAGGGAGGGGGCTACACCTTC
>TRBJ1-2|TRBV6-5|NA|NA
CASSYPGNYGYTF
TGTGCCAGCAGTTACCCAGGCAACTATGGCTACACCTTC